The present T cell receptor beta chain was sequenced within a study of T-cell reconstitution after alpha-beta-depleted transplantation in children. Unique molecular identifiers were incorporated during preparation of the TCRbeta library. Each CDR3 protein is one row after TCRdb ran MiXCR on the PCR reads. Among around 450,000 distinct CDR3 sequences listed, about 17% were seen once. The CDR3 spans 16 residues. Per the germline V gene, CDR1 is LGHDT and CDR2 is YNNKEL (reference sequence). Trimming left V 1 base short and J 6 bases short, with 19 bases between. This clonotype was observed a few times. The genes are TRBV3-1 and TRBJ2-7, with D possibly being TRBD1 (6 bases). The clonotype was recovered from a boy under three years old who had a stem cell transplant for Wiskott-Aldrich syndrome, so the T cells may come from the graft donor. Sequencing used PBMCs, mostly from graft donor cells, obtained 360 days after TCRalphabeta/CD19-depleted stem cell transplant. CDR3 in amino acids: CASSQVTGTSFLEQYF. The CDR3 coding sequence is TGTGCCAGCAGCCAAGTTACCGGGACATCCTTTCTCGAGCAGTACTTC.